This entry lists 8 T cell receptor beta chains sequenced from one sample in a study of T cell responses to AZD1222 COVID-19 vaccine. Data came from immunoSEQ multiplex PCR; TCRdb stores just in-frame clones and leaves some out. The table includes 50,000 to 55,000 clones, roughly 90% detected once. Source: peripheral blood, taken 28 days after the second AZD1222 dose. The receptor source for this set is an adult who received the AZD1222 COVID-19 vaccine.

The V and J genes are TRBV29-1 and TRBJ2-5, with TRBD1 matching over 7 bases. With 0 bases clipped from V and 5 bases from J, the junction kept 9 bases outside the gene matches. CDR1 and CDR2 (germline): SQVTM, ANQGSEA. The CDR3 contains 15 residues. The DNA of the CDR3 is TGCAGCGTTGAAGACCCGGGACAGTCTCTGGAGACCCAGTACTTC. It yields the protein CSVEDPGQSLETQYF.

This clone was recorded only once. V is TRBV5-4 and J is TRBJ2-7; the D gene is possibly TRBD1 (5 bases). Per germline, CDR1 SGHNT and CDR2 YYREEE (reference sequence). V was pared by 1 base and J by 4 bases, with 15 bases between. This CDR3 is 15 amino acids long. The CDR3 is CASSLWGETQYEQYF. CDR3 DNA sequence: TGTGCCAGCAGCTTGTGGGGCGAAACCCAATACGAGCAGTACTTC.

The CDR3 DNA is TGTGCCAGCAGTGACGGGCCGAGCTCTGGAAACACCATATATTTT. Amino acids: CASSDGPSSGNTIYF. This rearrangement joins TRBV6-1 to TRBJ1-3; D gene uncertain. Trimming removed 3 bases at V and 0 bases at J, with 9 bases between. The CDR3 spans 15 residues. The germline V gene has CDR1 MNHNS and CDR2 SASEGT.

This clone was seen a single time. The chain has TRBV10-3 and TRBJ2-7, with D possibly being TRBD1 (5 bases). Looked up from germline, CDR1 is ENHRY and CDR2 is SYGVKD. V was shortened by 8 bases and J by 0 bases, with 14 bases between the two germline ends. The CDR3 consists of 14 residues. The CDR3 region is CAIGQGYGSYEQYF. Written as DNA, the CDR3 is TGTGCCATCGGGCAGGGATACGGCTCCTACGAGCAGTACTTC.

This chain uses TRBV5-1 with TRBJ1-1; D unclear. Per germline, CDR1 SGHRS and CDR2 YFSETQ. This CDR3 spans 13 amino acids. The ends were cut back, 4 bases at V and 0 bases at J, with 7 bases in the middle. Here the CDR3 reads CASSLTVNTEAFF. The CDR3 region has the DNA TGCGCCAGCAGCCTTACAGTGAACACTGAAGCTTTCTTT.

The genes are TRBV11-1 and TRBJ2-5; the match to TRBD1 covers 10 bases. CDR1 is SGHAT and CDR2 is FQDESV in the germline V gene (reference sequence). The ends lost 5 bases at V and 2 bases at J; junction bases unmatched: 5. CDR3 length equals 15 residues. The DNA of the CDR3 is TGTGCCAGCAGCAGCCAGGGACAGGGGCAAGAGACCCAGTACTTC. This gives the protein CASSSQGQGQETQYF.

The chain employs TRBV6-1 and TRBJ2-7; TRBD2 aligns across 9 bases. V lost 2 bases and J lost 2; bases outside the gene matches: 1. The germline CDR1 and CDR2 sequences are MNHNS and SASEGT. The CDR3 runs to 14 residues. CDR3 nucleotides: TGTGCCAGCAGTGAATTAGCGGGAGCCTACGAGCAGTACTTC. Its translation: CASSELAGAYEQYF.

The genes are TRBV24-1 and TRBJ1-1; no definite D call. Germline-derived CDR1 and CDR2 are KGHDR and SFDVKD. The CDR3 runs to 14 residues. V lost 4 bases and J 11 bases, leaving 19 bases between the germline ends. CDR3 nucleotides: TGTGCCACCAGTGACCCTAGGCCGGGCGCAAGGGCTTTCTTT. Its protein product is CATSDPRPGARAFF.